A selection of T cell receptor beta chains follows, all from one sample in a study of blood T cell repertoires in COVID-19. Here immunoSEQ multiplex PCR was the method, and the copy in TCRdb shows in-frame clones only, minus some. The table records about 160,000 clones, approximately 87% of them present only once. Sequenced: peripheral blood. Every receptor here comes from a woman between 70 and 85 years old with acute or convalescent COVID-19. Both conserved end residues are part of each CDR3. A D gene is named only where the DNA matches it firmly. The size entry is marked missing in some rows and otherwise reads once, few, many or a size class.

d_gene	j_gene	v_gene	abundance	CDR3aa	CDR3nt
.	TRBJ1-5	TRBV7-8	.	CASSFLRDTHQPQHF	TGTGCCAGCAGCTTCTTACGGGACACCCATCAGCCCCAGCATTTT
TRBD1	TRBJ1-2	TRBV4-2	few	CASSQEDRDYYGYTF	TGTGCCAGCAGCCAAGAGGACAGGGATTACTATGGCTACACCTTC
TRBD2	TRBJ2-7	TRBV19	.	CASSRGLAYEQYF	TGTGCCAGTAGTCGCGGACTAGCCTACGAGCAGTACTTC
.	TRBJ1-4	TRBV30	.	CAWSVRRRNNEKLFF	TGTGCCTGGAGTGTACGTCGGCGGAATAATGAAAAACTGTTTTTT
.	TRBJ1-2	TRBV7-2	.	CASSLEGLTYGYTF	TGTGCCAGCAGCTTAGAAGGCTTGACTTATGGCTACACCTTC
TRBD1	TRBJ1-1	TRBV4-3	.	CASSQGTGEAEAFF	TGCGCCAGCAGCCAGGGGACAGGGGAGGCTGAAGCTTTCTTT
.	TRBJ1-6	TRBV5-6	.	CASSLWGGSNSPLHF	TGTGCCAGCAGCTTGTGGGGGGGGTCAAATTCACCCCTCCACTTT
.	TRBJ1-5	TRBV10-2	.	CASSELADLQRAQHF	TGCGCCAGCAGTGAGTTGGCAGATCTCCAGAGGGCCCAGCATTTT
TRBD1	TRBJ2-5	TRBV2	.	CASSETGGRETQYF	TGTGCCAGCAGCGAGACAGGGGGCCGGGAGACCCAGTACTTC
.	TRBJ2-7	TRBV7-2	.	CASSLAWGQAENEQYF	TGTGCCAGCAGCTTAGCCTGGGGGCAGGCGGAGAACGAGCAGTACTTC
TRBD1	TRBJ2-1	TRBV5-1	.	CASSSGQGHNEQFF	TGCGCCAGCAGCTCGGGACAGGGGCACAATGAGCAGTTCTTC
TRBD2	TRBJ2-3	TRBV9	.	CASSVELAGRTQYF	TGTGCCAGCAGCGTAGAGCTAGCGGGGCGTACGCAGTATTTT
TRBD1	TRBJ1-5	TRBV27	once	CASSPGWGQGISNQPQHF	TGTGCCAGCAGCCCGGGGTGGGGACAGGGGATTAGCAATCAGCCCCAGCATTTT
.	TRBJ1-5	TRBV5-6	.	CASSLGTARNQPQHF	TGTGCCAGCAGCTTGGGGACAGCACGCAATCAGCCCCAGCATTTT
.	TRBJ1-5	TRBV4-1	.	CASSTYSGEPNQPQHF	TGCGCCAGCAGCACCTATTCAGGGGAACCCAATCAGCCCCAGCATTTT
TRBD1	TRBJ1-4	TRBV7-2	.	CASSRTGSNEKLFF	TGTGCCAGCAGCCGGACAGGATCGAATGAAAAACTGTTTTTT
.	TRBJ1-5	TRBV14	.	CASSQSGGQPQHF	TGTGCCAGCAGCCAATCCGGCGGACAGCCCCAGCATTTT
.	TRBJ2-5	TRBV7-9	.	CASSFSVETQYF	TGTGCCAGCAGCTTTTCCGTGGAGACCCAGTACTTC
TRBD2	TRBJ2-1	TRBV30	.	CAWRNSGGSNEQFF	TGTGCCTGGAGGAATAGCGGGGGCTCCAATGAGCAGTTCTTC
.	TRBJ1-3	TRBV28	.	CASSTPAPGNTIYF	TGTGCCAGCAGTACCCCCGCGCCTGGAAACACCATATATTTT
.	TRBJ2-1	TRBV28	.	CASMSGGTTPYNEQFF	TGTGCCAGCATGAGTGGAGGAACGACCCCGTACAATGAGCAGTTCTTC
TRBD1	TRBJ2-7	TRBV13	.	CASSLDRGVNEQYF	TGTGCCAGCAGCTTGGACAGGGGTGTAAACGAGCAGTACTTC
.	TRBJ2-2	TRBV28	once	CASIVGGNTGELFF	TGTGCCAGCATCGTAGGCGGGAACACCGGGGAGCTGTTTTTT
TRBD2	TRBJ2-1	TRBV27	.	CASRGTSGRAGNEQFF	TGTGCCAGCAGGGGGACTAGCGGGAGGGCCGGTAATGAGCAGTTCTTC
.	TRBJ1-1	TRBV27	.	CASSLSPLGRAMNTEAFF	TGTGCCAGCAGTTTATCGCCCCTAGGGAGGGCCATGAACACTGAAGCTTTCTTT
.	TRBJ1-2	TRBV19	.	CASSIDLAAGYGYTF	TGTGCCAGTAGTATAGATCTGGCGGCCGGCTATGGCTACACCTTC
.	TRBJ1-5	TRBV27	.	CASSLRGDTSNQPQHF	TGTGCCAGCAGTTTACGTGGGGACACTAGCAATCAGCCCCAGCATTTT
.	TRBJ1-6	TRBV19	.	CASSWGTYNSPLHF	TGTGCCAGTAGTTGGGGCACTTATAATTCACCCCTCCACTTT
TRBD1	TRBJ2-3	TRBV4-1	once	CASSQDWDRVSDTQYF	TGCGCCAGCAGCCAAGATTGGGACAGGGTATCAGATACGCAGTATTTT
.	TRBJ2-3	TRBV30	.	CAWANVGGTDTQYF	TGTGCCTGGGCAAACGTTGGAGGCACAGATACGCAGTATTTT
TRBD2	TRBJ2-7	TRBV3-1/TRBV3-2	.	CASSQGLAGAYEQYF	TGTGCCAGCAGCCAAGGACTAGCGGGCGCCTACGAGCAGTACTTC
TRBD1	TRBJ1-2	TRBV9	few	CASSAQGAGGYTF	TGTGCCAGCAGCGCACAGGGGGCGGGTGGCTACACCTTC
TRBD1	TRBJ2-7	TRBV6-5	.	CASSWDRTYEQYF	TGTGCCAGCTCTTGGGACAGGACCTACGAGCAGTACTTC
.	TRBJ2-7	TRBV10-1	.	CASTRSGGLYEQYF	TGCGCCAGCACACGTAGCGGAGGACTCTACGAGCAGTACTTC
.	TRBJ1-5	TRBV6-2/TRBV6-3	.	CASSSVGGGMRNQPQHF	TGTGCCAGCAGTTCCGTCGGGGGGGGTATGCGCAATCAGCCCCAGCATTTT
.	TRBJ1-6	TRBV7-2	.	CASSQTGGRGSPLHF	TGTGCCAGCAGCCAGACGGGGGGGCGAGGTTCACCCCTCCACTTT
.	TRBJ2-1	TRBV7-3	.	CASGRGNEQFF	TGTGCCAGCGGGCGGGGCAATGAGCAGTTCTTC
.	TRBJ1-5	TRBV19	.	CASSITRGGQPQHF	TGTGCCAGTAGTATTACCAGGGGTGGGCAGCCCCAGCATTTT
TRBD2	TRBJ2-3	TRBV6-2/TRBV6-3	.	CASSYSSGRIDTQYF	TGTGCCAGCAGTTACAGCAGCGGGAGAATAGATACGCAGTATTTT
.	TRBJ2-5	TRBV6-5	.	CASRRLEEQETQYF	TGTGCCAGCAGGCGGTTGGAGGAACAAGAGACCCAGTACTTC
.	TRBJ1-2	TRBV4-2	.	CASSQDGGTEYYGYTF	TGTGCCAGCAGCCAAGATGGAGGGACCGAATACTATGGCTACACCTTC
TRBD1	TRBJ1-5	TRBV6-1	.	CASSEYRGQHF	TGTGCCAGCAGTGAATACAGGGGACAGCATTTT
TRBD1	TRBJ1-4	TRBV5-6	.	CASSFMGDSGNEKLFF	TGTGCCAGCAGTTTCATGGGGGACAGCGGTAATGAAAAACTGTTTTTT
TRBD2	TRBJ2-3	TRBV10-3	few	CAISEGVAGGTDTQYF	TGTGCCATCAGTGAGGGGGTCGCGGGGGGCACAGATACGCAGTATTTT
.	TRBJ2-1	TRBV6-6	.	CASSYATGNEQFF	TGTGCCAGCAGTTACGCCACAGGCAATGAGCAGTTCTTC
.	TRBJ1-2	TRBV4-3	.	CASSHEDRSYTF	TGCGCCAGCAGCCATGAAGACAGGAGCTACACCTTC
.	TRBJ1-1	TRBV13	.	CASSPTGTPYTEAFF	TGTGCCAGCAGCCCGACCGGGACACCATACACTGAAGCTTTCTTT
TRBD1	TRBJ1-6	TRBV19	once	CASSFPGTVNSPLHF	TGTGCCAGTAGTTTCCCCGGGACAGTCAATTCACCCCTCCACTTT
.	TRBJ1-6	TRBV6-5	.	CASSMQKYNSPLHF	TGTGCCAGCAGTATGCAGAAATATAATTCACCCCTCCACTTT
TRBD1	TRBJ1-1	TRBV9	.	CASSFSSGTAAFF	TGTGCCAGCAGCTTTTCATCGGGGACAGCAGCTTTCTTT
TRBD1	TRBJ1-5	TRBV7-2	few	CASSSDRALGQPQHF	TGTGCCAGCAGCTCGGACAGGGCATTGGGTCAGCCCCAGCATTTT
.	TRBJ1-1	TRBV14	.	CASSQVGGLMNTEAFF	TGTGCCAGCAGCCAAGTGGGAGGCTTAATGAACACTGAAGCTTTCTTT
.	TRBJ1-3	TRBV6-5	.	CASSSPGGTATIYF	TGTGCCAGCAGTTCCCCGGGAGGGACGGCCACCATATATTTT
.	TRBJ1-1	TRBV5-4	once	CASQGNLNTEAFF	TGTGCCAGCCAGGGAAATTTGAACACTGAAGCTTTCTTT
TRBD1	TRBJ1-2	TRBV28	.	CASTGGLDYGYTF	TGTGCCAGTACAGGGGGCCTGGACTATGGCTACACCTTC
TRBD1	TRBJ1-5	TRBV10-2	.	CASRGQAKDQPQHF	TGCGCCAGCAGGGGACAGGCTAAGGATCAGCCCCAGCATTTT
TRBD1	TRBJ1-2	TRBV4-3	.	CASSQDAWAGGGYTF	TGCGCCAGCAGCCAAGATGCCTGGGCAGGGGGTGGCTACACCTTC